The source of this TCR beta chain is a study of control samples from healthy donors and cancer patients. A note on this clone: This CDR3 is also generated by other DNA sequences in the sample.

Trimming cost V 4 bases and J 5 bases, with 10 bases left between them. Germline loops: CDR1 SGHRS, CDR2 YFSETQ. This CDR3 spans 13 amino acids. The method was immunoSEQ multiplex PCR; TCRdb's version includes in-frame clones alone and lacks a portion of them. The table includes roughly 450,000 clones, approximately 92% detected once. The chain recombines TRBV5-1 with TRBJ1-5; D possibly corresponds to TRBD1 (5 bases). The TCR originated in a man aged 35-49 years with head and neck cancer. Material: PBMCs. The CDR3 reads CASSLGGDQPQHF. Written as DNA, the CDR3 is TGCGCCAGCAGCCTGGGGGGGGATCAGCCCCAGCATTTT.